A single sample gave rise to the 27 T cell receptor beta chains below, sequenced in a study of T cell repertoires in cytomegalovirus infection. One entry per CDR3 protein results from TCRdb running MiXCR on the reads. The sample lists roughly 190,000 distinct CDR3 sequences; about a tenth were seen once. Sequencing was done on a sample of PBMCs. The receptor source for this set is a human donor in good health (CMV status not recorded). Some clones in this sample may be carry-over from other donors' samples.

Turning to this clonotype: A much bigger clone sits one base away, suggesting this may be a read error. This is likely a read error, given that the CDR3 carries no conserved phenylalanine or tryptophan at its end. This chain connects TRBV7-2 to TRBJ2-2, with D possibly being TRBD2 (6 bases). Trimming removed 10 bases from V and 7 bases from J, with 13 bases in between. CDR3 length: 12 residues. Germline CDR1 and CDR2: SGHTA and FQGNSA. CDR3 sequence (DNA): TGTGCCACCCCCGTCGGGGGCGGGGAGCTGTTTTAT. Its protein product is CATPVGGGELFY.

Many counts were recorded for this clonotype. DNA for the CDR3: TGTGCCAGCAGACAGGGGAGGGGCACTGAAGCTTTCTTT. It is translated as CASRQGRGTEAFF. The rearrangement links TRBV7-8 to TRBJ1-1, with 7 bases fitting TRBD1. Per germline, CDR1 SGHVS and CDR2 FQNEAQ. V shed 6 bases and J 4 bases; nucleotides not matched to a gene: 5. There are 13 residues in the CDR3.

Many counts were recorded for this clonotype. The V call is TRBV28, the J call TRBJ1-2; D unresolved. Between the trimmed V and J ends, which lost 5 bases and 7 bases, there was a span of 14 bases. Looked up from germline, CDR1 is MDHEN and CDR2 is SYDVKM. There are 13 residues in the CDR3. The CDR3 region is CASSLVEVSGYTF. The CDR3 coding sequence is TGTGCCAGCAGTCTAGTAGAAGTCTCTGGCTACACCTTC.

In its sample, this clonotype was seen many times. V usage is TRBV12-3 or TRBV12-4 and J usage is TRBJ2-1; TRBD2 agrees at 14 bases. V shed 6 bases and J 9 bases; nucleotides not matched to a gene: 10. The CDR3 consists of 16 residues. The CDR3 bases are TGTGCCAGCAGCGCGGGACTAGCGGGAGCTGGGGGTGAGCAGTTCTTC. This translates into CASSAGLAGAGGEQFF.

The J gene is TRBJ2-2, the V gene TRBV6-1; D not resolved. This CDR3 has 15 residues. The V end was cut by 1 base, the J end by 4 bases, with 10 bases between. Germline V gene lookup returns CDR1 MNHNS and CDR2 SASEGT. CDR3: CASSEERQPTGELFF. In nucleotides, the CDR3 is TGTGCCAGCAGTGAAGAGAGGCAGCCCACCGGGGAGCTGTTTTTT.

This clonotype turned up a few times. This chain joins TRBV28 and TRBJ2-2, with 12 bases that match TRBD1. Germline CDR1 and CDR2: MDHEN and SYDVKM. V lost 3 bases, J lost 4 bases, and 6 bases stayed unmatched. The CDR3 runs to 17 residues. CDR3 amino acids: CASSFGDRGRVTGELFF. The CDR3 nucleotides read TGTGCCAGCAGTTTCGGGGACAGGGGGCGAGTCACCGGGGAGCTGTTTTTT.

Only a few counts were recorded for this clonotype. V gene TRBV5-1 combines with J gene TRBJ2-1; 7 nucleotides agree with TRBD2. Germline V gene lookup returns CDR1 SGHRS and CDR2 YFSETQ. V lost 2 bases, J lost 4 bases, and 12 bases stayed unmatched. The CDR3 covers 17 residues. The CDR3 DNA follows: TGCGCCAGCAGCTTCGGTGCGGGAGCTGGCACGTACAATGAGCAGTTCTTC. Translated, it gives CASSFGAGAGTYNEQFF.

This clonotype was counted many times. V and J are TRBV7-2 and TRBJ1-3; D gene ambiguous. CDR1 is SGHTA, CDR2 FQGNSA, per germline. V was pared by 8 bases and J by 0 bases, with 11 bases between. This CDR3 is built from 14 residues. CDR3 nucleotide sequence: TGTGCCAGCGACGCGTCCGGCTCTGGAAACACCATATATTTT. It yields the protein CASDASGSGNTIYF.

This clonotype was found many times. CDR3 in DNA: TGTGCCAGCAGCCAAGTGCGGACAGGGAGACTCACTGAAGCTTTCTTT. This codes for CASSQVRTGRLTEAFF. V gene TRBV14 combines with J gene TRBJ1-1; 8 nucleotides agree with TRBD1. CDR3 length: 16 amino acids. The germline CDR1 and CDR2 sequences are SGHDN and FVKESK. Losses at the gene ends were 1 base for V and 4 bases for J; bases not matched to a gene: 8.

This clonotype was found many times. The rearrangement joins TRBV28 to TRBJ2-7; D is unresolved. Trimming took off 1 base at V and 0 bases at J, with 25 bases between the two ends. The germline gives CDR1 MDHEN, CDR2 SYDVKM. The CDR3 has 20 amino acids. The CDR3 loop reads CASSLSRSRPQEQRSYEQYF. The CDR3 DNA sequence: TGTGCCAGCAGTTTATCACGGAGTAGACCCCAGGAGCAACGCTCCTACGAGCAGTACTTC.

This clonotype was detected only a few times. The rearrangement uses TRBV2 and TRBJ2-7, with D maybe TRBD1 (6 bases). CDR1 and CDR2 from the germline V gene are SNHLY and FYNNEI. CDR3 length equals 15 residues. The germline V and J ends were trimmed by 2 bases and 5 bases, with 16 bases remaining between them. CDR3 sequence: CASSEPWQGNNEQYF. The CDR3 DNA reads as TGTGCCAGCAGTGAACCTTGGCAGGGGAACAACGAGCAGTACTTC.

About this clonotype itself: One junction end disagrees with the germline gene, perhaps due to a read error. The chain employs TRBV25-1 and TRBJ2-1; tentatively, D is TRBD1 (6 bases). CDR3 length: 16 residues. Germline V gene data show CDR1 as MGHDK and CDR2 as SYGVNS. CDR3 sequence reads: CASSDLVRGSYDEQFF. The CDR3 DNA reads TGTGCCAGCAGTGATTTGGTCAGGGGCTCCTACGATGAGCAGTTCTTC. The whole variable domain, remainder taken from reference TRBV25-1 and TRBJ2-1, is EADIYQTPRYLVIGTGKKITLECSQTMGHDKMYWYQQDPGMELHLIHYSYGVNSTEKGDLSSESTVSRIRTEHFPLTLESARPSHTSQYLCASSDLVRGSYDEQFFGPGTRLTVL.

The table lists this clonotype with a few counts. The chain links TRBV19 to TRBJ2-2; D possibly corresponds to TRBD2 (5 bases). The CDR3 sequence is 14 residues long. Germline V lookup: CDR1 LNHDA, CDR2 SQIVND (reference sequence). V was pared by 2 bases and J by 7 bases, with 11 bases between. CDR3 nucleotide sequence: TGTGCCAGTAGTATACGGGGTTCTGGCGGGGAGCTGTTTTTT. It specifies CASSIRGSGGELFF.

This clonotype was detected many times. This chain connects TRBV7-2 to TRBJ2-1; a possible D gene is TRBD2 (7 bases). V was shortened by 4 bases and J by 4 bases, with 14 bases between the two germline ends. The CDR3 length is 15 residues. Germline-derived CDR1 and CDR2 are SGHTA and FQGNSA. The CDR3 coding sequence is TGTGCCAGCAGCTCCGACGGGGGGCGTTACAATGAGCAGTTCTTC. This sequence encodes CASSSDGGRYNEQFF. The variable domain in full, with the rest retrieved from reference TRBV7-2 and TRBJ2-1, is GAGVSQSPSNKVTEKGKDVELRCDPISGHTALYWYRQSLGQGLEFLIYFQGNSAPDKSGLPSDRFSAERTGGSVSTLTIQRTQQEDSAVYLCASSSDGGRYNEQFFGPGTRLTVL.

This clonotype has more than one count but fewer than ten. This chain uses TRBV28 with TRBJ1-2; D not certain. The CDR3 consists of 12 residues. The ends were cut back, 0 bases at V and 5 bases at J, with 4 bases in the middle. Looked up from germline, CDR1 is MDHEN and CDR2 is SYDVKM. The DNA for the CDR3 is TGTGCCAGCAGTTTATGGGGATATGGCTACACCTTC. This sequence encodes CASSLWGYGYTF.

This clonotype has at least ten counts. The gene calls are TRBV7-2 and TRBJ2-7, with 9 bases lining up with TRBD2. The germline V gene encodes CDR1 SGHTA and CDR2 FQGNSA. The CDR3 totals 18 residues. V dropped 5 bases and J dropped 0; count of bases not matched to a gene: 14. CDR3 nucleotide sequence: TGTGCCAGCAGCAAGGGACTAGCCGGCCCAATAGACTCCTACGAGCAGTACTTC. Translating it yields CASSKGLAGPIDSYEQYF.

This clonotype is medium-sized (0.01 to 0.1%). The CDR3 DNA follows: TGTGCCAGCAGCTTAGATGGGGGGGGGGGATACATTCAGTACTTC. Protein product: CASSLDGGGGYIQYF. The chain carries TRBV7-2 and TRBJ2-4; 7 positions match TRBD2. Unmatched junction bases numbered 8, after V lost 1 base and J lost 8 bases. The CDR3 contains 15 residues. Germline V gene lookup returns CDR1 SGHTA and CDR2 FQGNSA.

This clonotype was counted at least ten times. This rearrangement joins TRBV25-1 to TRBJ1-1; no clear D gene. The V gene lost 4 bases and the J gene lost 1 base, with 7 bases spanning the gap. This CDR3 has 13 amino acids. Germline values: CDR1 MGHDK, CDR2 SYGVNS. CDR3 nucleotide sequence: TGTGCCAGCAGTGGGCAAAAGAACACTGAAGCTTTCTTT. Translating gives CASSGQKNTEAFF.

V usage is TRBV29-1 and J usage is TRBJ2-5, with 7 nucleotides matching TRBD2. The CDR3 consists of 15 residues. Germline-derived CDR1 and CDR2 are SQVTM and ANQGSEA. With V trimmed by 3 bases and J by 4 bases, 11 bases remained unmatched. This CDR3 reads CSVEGGRGMAETQYF. The DNA for the CDR3 is TGCAGCGTTGAGGGCGGGAGAGGAATGGCAGAGACCCAGTACTTC.

The table lists this clonotype with many counts. This chain joins TRBV6-1 and TRBJ2-7, with D hard to call. The CDR3 has 14 amino acids. CDR1 is MNHNS, CDR2 SASEGT, per germline. The ends were cut back, 4 bases at V and 1 base at J, with 11 bases in the middle. DNA of the CDR3: TGTGCCAGCAGTGCGGTACGCCGTTCCTACGAGCAGTACTTC. It is translated as CASSAVRRSYEQYF.

This clonotype has ten or more counts. The chain has TRBV18 and TRBJ1-1, with D perhaps TRBD1 (5 bases). The CDR3 length is 16 residues. V was trimmed by 2 bases and J by 1 base, leaving 14 bases between them. The germline V gene encodes CDR1 KGHSH and CDR2 LQKENI. The CDR3 bases are TGTGCCAGCTCACCAGTCCCAGGGTTTAAGAACACTGAAGCTTTCTTT. Translating it yields CASSPVPGFKNTEAFF.

V is TRBV5-5 and J is TRBJ1-1; D is unclear. The CDR3 sequence is 16 residues long. Trimming stripped 7 bases from V and 0 bases from J, with 19 bases between. In germline, CDR1 is SGHKS, CDR2 YYEKEE (reference sequence). The CDR3 DNA is TGTGCCAGCGAATCGAGACGGAAACTTATGAACACTGAAGCTTTCTTT. Translation gives CASESRRKLMNTEAFF.

The sample holds many counts of this clonotype. The rearrangement uses TRBV7-2 and TRBJ1-1, with 8 bases identical to TRBD1. After removal of 5 bases from V and 1 base from J, the junction contained 9 bases not matched to a gene. The CDR3 totals 16 residues. Germline-derived CDR1 and CDR2 are SGHTA and FQGNSA. The CDR3 nucleotides are TGTGCCAGCAGCGCACCTTTCGGGACAGGGAACACTGAAGCTTTCTTT. Its translation is CASSAPFGTGNTEAFF.

At least ten counts were recorded for this clonotype. The chain recombines TRBV7-2 with TRBJ2-7; D is ambiguous. Per the germline V gene, CDR1 is SGHTA and CDR2 is FQGNSA. V shed 3 bases and J shed 3 bases, with 9 bases lying between them. The CDR3 totals 13 residues. In nucleotides, the CDR3 is TGTGCCAGCAGCTTGAACACTTACTACGAGCAGTACTTC. This translates into CASSLNTYYEQYF.

This clonotype was detected ten times or more. This chain links TRBV7-9 with TRBJ2-2, with 7 bases lining up with TRBD1. Trimming removed 5 bases from V and 4 bases from J; junction bases left unmatched: 10. CDR1 is SEHNR, CDR2 FQNEAQ, per germline (reference sequence). The CDR3 has 16 amino acids. The CDR3 bases are TGTGCCAGCAGCAAACGACAGGGTATCGGCACCGGGGAGCTGTTTTTT. It yields the protein CASSKRQGIGTGELFF.

In its sample, this clonotype was seen a few times. This sequence joins TRBV4-3 and TRBJ1-1; the D is unclear. Germline V lookup: CDR1 LGHNA, CDR2 YSLEER. The CDR3 runs to 15 residues. V was clipped by 0 bases and J by 5 bases, with 13 bases between them. Here the CDR3 DNA reads TGCGCCAGCAGCCAAGATCGGGGTCACGGGACTGAAGCTTTCTTT. Its protein is CASSQDRGHGTEAFF.

This clonotype showed up many times. The chain couples TRBV7-2 to TRBJ2-5; D tentatively fits TRBD1 or TRBD2 (6 bases each). The CDR3 runs 15 residues. Germline CDR1 reads SGHTA; CDR2 reads FQGNSA. V gave up 5 bases and J gave up 2 bases, with 15 bases separating them. The CDR3 loop reads CASSLYPGAQETQYF. The CDR3 DNA sequence: TGTGCCAGCAGCCTGTACCCGGGGGCACAAGAGACCCAGTACTTC.